The 4 T cell receptor beta chains in this list originate from one sample, sequenced in a study of beta chain features in type 1 diabetes (dated by TCRdb to 2016 to 2019). What the research found in general, with its limitations: A moderate but significant shortening of TCRB CDR3 length was observed in type 1 diabetes patients in all four CD4+ subsets.

No antigen has been assigned to these receptors. The library was made by the immunoSEQ multiplex PCR assay. The entire amount of isolated RNA was reverse transcribed using the High Capacity cDNA Reverse Transcription Kit, so the sequenced TCRB transcripts were expressed ones. The immuneACCESS repertoire file appears here via TCRdb, limited to in-frame rearrangements. These files lack a portion of the clones; in checked studies, under half of the deficit traces to unresolved V genes, and the cause of the others is not known. Counted in this sample were about 160,000 clones; 6.5% to 8.5% of them appeared once. The biggest ten clones account for approximately 0.54% of the sample. What was sequenced was central memory CD4+ T cells from blood. These receptors all come from a woman under 30 with type 1 diabetes.

Only one count was recorded for this clone. The sample carries other DNA sequences with the same CDR3. The chain carries TRBV18 and TRBJ2-3, with 10 bases matching TRBD2. This CDR3 contains 15 residues. V shed 4 bases and J 1 base; nucleotides not matched to a gene: 2. Germline V gives CDR1 KGHSH, CDR2 LQKENI. The CDR3 coding sequence is TGTGCCAGCTCACGGGGGACTAGCGGCACAGATACGCAGTATTTT. Amino acids: CASSRGTSGTDTQYF. Full variable domain (missing parts from reference TRBV18 and TRBJ2-3): NAGVMQNPRHLVRRRGQEARLRCSPMKGHSHVYWYRQLPEEGLKFMVYLQKENIIDESGMPKERFSAEFPKEGPSILRIQQVVRGDSAAYFCASSRGTSGTDTQYFGPGTRLTVL.

This chain connects TRBV7-2 to TRBJ1-1; TRBD1 might be the D (5 bases). The V and J ends lost 4 bases and 5 bases respectively, with 14 bases between them. This CDR3 is built from 14 residues. Germline assignment: CDR1 SGHTA and CDR2 FQGNSA. The CDR3 bases are TGTGCCAGCAGCTGGGCGGGGGGTAGGACTGAAGCTTTCTTT. The encoded protein is CASSWAGGRTEAFF.

The chain joins TRBV7-2 to TRBJ1-1, with D hard to call. This CDR3 is 16 amino acids long. V was clipped by 3 bases and J by 3 bases, with 17 bases between them. Germline V lookup: CDR1 SGHTA, CDR2 FQGNSA. CDR3 in DNA: TGTGCCAGCAGCTTGGGGTATGGGGAGAGGTACACTGAAGCTTTCTTT. Translated: CASSLGYGERYTEAFF.

The sample holds a few counts of this clone. The V call is TRBV5-1, the J call TRBJ1-1; 7 bases are shared with TRBD1. The CDR3 is 15 residues long. CDR1 SGHRS and CDR2 YFSETQ come from the germline V gene. Trimming removed 4 bases from V and 5 bases from J; junction bases left unmatched: 11. The CDR3 reads CASSERQGPKTEAFF. DNA of the CDR3: TGCGCCAGCAGCGAACGACAGGGTCCGAAGACTGAAGCTTTCTTT.